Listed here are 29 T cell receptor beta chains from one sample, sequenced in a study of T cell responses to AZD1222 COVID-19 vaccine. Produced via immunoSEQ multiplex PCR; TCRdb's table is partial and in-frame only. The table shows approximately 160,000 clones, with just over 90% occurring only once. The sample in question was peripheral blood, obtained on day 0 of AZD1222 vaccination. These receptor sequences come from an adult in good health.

The chain's CDR3 is CASSSRQGWTDTQYF. For the CDR3, the DNA is TGTGCCAGCAGCTCAAGACAGGGTTGGACAGATACGCAGTATTTT. The rearrangement links TRBV9 to TRBJ2-3; TRBD1 agrees at 7 bases. Germline CDR1 and CDR2: SGDLS and YYNGEE. Trimming took 4 bases from V and 3 from J; bases not matched to a gene: 8. This CDR3 has 15 residues.

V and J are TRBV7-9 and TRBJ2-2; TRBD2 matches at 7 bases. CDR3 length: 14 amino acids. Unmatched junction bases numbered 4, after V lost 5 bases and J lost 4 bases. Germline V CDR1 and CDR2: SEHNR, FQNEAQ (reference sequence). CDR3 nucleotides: TGTGCCAGCAGCCTGACTAGCCTCACCGGGGAGCTGTTTTTT. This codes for CASSLTSLTGELFF. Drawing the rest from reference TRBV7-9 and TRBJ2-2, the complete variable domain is DTGVSQNPRHKITKRGQNVTFRCDPISEHNRLYWYRQTLGQGPEFLTYFQNEAQLEKSRLLSDRFSAERPKGSFSTLEIQRTEQGDSAMYLCASSLTSLTGELFFGEGSRLTVL.

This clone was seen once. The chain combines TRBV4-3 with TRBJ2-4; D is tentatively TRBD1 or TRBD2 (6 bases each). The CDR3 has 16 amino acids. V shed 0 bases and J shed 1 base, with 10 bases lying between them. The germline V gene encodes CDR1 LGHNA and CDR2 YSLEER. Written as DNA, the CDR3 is TGCGCCAGCAGCCAAGAAGGGGGGCCGGCCAAAAACATTCAGTACTTC. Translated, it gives CASSQEGGPAKNIQYF.

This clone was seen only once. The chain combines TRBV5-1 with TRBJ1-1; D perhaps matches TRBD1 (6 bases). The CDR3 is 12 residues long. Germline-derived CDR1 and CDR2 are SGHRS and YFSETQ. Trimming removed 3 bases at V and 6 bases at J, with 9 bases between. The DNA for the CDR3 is TGCGCCAGCAGCTGGGGGACATCTGAAGCTTTCTTT. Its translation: CASSWGTSEAFF. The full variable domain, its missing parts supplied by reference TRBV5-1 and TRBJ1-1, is KAGVTQTPRYLIKTRGQQVTLSCSPISGHRSVSWYQQTPGQGLQFLFEYFSETQRNKGNFPGRFSGRQFSNSRSEMNVSTLELGDSALYLCASSWGTSEAFFGQGTRLTVV.

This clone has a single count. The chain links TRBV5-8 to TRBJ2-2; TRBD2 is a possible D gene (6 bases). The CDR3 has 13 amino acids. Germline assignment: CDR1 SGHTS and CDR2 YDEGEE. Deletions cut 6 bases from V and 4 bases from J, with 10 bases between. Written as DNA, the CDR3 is TGTGCCAGCAACGGAGGGGCCACCGGGGAGCTGTTTTTT. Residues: CASNGGATGELFF.

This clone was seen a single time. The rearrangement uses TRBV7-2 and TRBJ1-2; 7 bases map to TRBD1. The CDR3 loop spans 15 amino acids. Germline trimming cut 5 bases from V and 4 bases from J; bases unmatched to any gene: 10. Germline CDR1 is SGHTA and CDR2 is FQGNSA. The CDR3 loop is CASSLNRGQSYGYTF. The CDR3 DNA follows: TGTGCCAGCAGCCTTAATAGGGGACAGTCCTATGGCTACACCTTC.

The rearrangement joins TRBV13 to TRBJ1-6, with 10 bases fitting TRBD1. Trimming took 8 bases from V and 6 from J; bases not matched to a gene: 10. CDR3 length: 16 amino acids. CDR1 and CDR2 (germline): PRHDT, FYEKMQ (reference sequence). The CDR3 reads CASRSRDRGFNSPLHF. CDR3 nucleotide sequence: TGTGCCAGCCGCTCGCGGGACAGGGGCTTTAATTCACCCCTCCACTTT.

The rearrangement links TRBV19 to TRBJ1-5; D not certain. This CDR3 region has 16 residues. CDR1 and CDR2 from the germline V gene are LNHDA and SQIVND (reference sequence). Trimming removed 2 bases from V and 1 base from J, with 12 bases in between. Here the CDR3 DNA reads TGTGCCAGTAGTATAAGACATTTGTGGAGCAATCAGCCCCAGCATTTT. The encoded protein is CASSIRHLWSNQPQHF.

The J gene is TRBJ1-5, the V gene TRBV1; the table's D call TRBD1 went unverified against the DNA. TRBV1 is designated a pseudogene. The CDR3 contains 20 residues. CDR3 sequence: CTSSQEGPRQGTYSNQPQHF. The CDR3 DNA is TGCACCAGCAGCCAAGAGGGGCCGAGACAGGGGACTTATAGCAATCAGCCCCAGCATTTT.

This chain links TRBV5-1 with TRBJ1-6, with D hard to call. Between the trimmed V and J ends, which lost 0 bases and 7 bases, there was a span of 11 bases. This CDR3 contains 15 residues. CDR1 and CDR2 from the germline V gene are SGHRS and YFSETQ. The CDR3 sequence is CASSLDFYANSPLHF. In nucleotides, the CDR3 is TGCGCCAGCAGCTTGGACTTTTACGCCAATTCACCCCTCCACTTT.

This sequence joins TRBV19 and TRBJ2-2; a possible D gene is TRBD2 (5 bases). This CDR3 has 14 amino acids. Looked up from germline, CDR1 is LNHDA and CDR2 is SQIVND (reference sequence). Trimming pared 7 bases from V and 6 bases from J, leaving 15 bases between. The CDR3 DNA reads TGTGCCAGTATGACGGCAGAGGGATCCGGGGAGCTGTTTTTT. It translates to CASMTAEGSGELFF.

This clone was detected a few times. The chain's CDR3 is CAIDSPPLTYEQYF. The DNA for the CDR3 is TGTGCTATTGACAGCCCTCCTCTCACCTACGAGCAGTACTTC. The chain employs TRBV7-7 and TRBJ2-7, with TRBD1 as a possible D gene (5 bases). The CDR3 has 14 residues. Germline CDR1 and CDR2: SSHAT and FNYEAQ (reference sequence).

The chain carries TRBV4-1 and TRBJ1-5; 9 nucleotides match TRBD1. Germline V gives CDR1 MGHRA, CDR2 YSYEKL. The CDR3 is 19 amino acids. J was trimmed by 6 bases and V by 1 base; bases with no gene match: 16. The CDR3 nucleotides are TGCGCCAGCAGCCAAGGAATGTTGTTTTTGGACAGGGGTCGTCAGCCCCAGCATTTT. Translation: CASSQGMLFLDRGRQPQHF.

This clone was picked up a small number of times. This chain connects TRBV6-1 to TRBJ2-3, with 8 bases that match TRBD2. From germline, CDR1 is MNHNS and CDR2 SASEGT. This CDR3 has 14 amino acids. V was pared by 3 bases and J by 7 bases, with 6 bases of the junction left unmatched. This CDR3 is CASSDRGGGYTQYF. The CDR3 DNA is TGTGCCAGCAGTGACCGGGGGGGCGGGTATACGCAGTATTTT.

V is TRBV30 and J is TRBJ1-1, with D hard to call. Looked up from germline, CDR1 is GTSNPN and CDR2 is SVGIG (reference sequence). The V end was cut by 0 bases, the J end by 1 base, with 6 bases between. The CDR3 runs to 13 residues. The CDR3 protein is CAWSVKGNTEAFF. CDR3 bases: TGTGCCTGGAGTGTAAAGGGGAACACTGAAGCTTTCTTT.

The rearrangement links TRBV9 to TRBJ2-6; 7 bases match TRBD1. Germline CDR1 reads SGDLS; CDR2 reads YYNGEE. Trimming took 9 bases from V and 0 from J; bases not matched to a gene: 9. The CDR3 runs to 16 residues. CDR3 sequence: CAMNGQASSGANVLTF. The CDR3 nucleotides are TGTGCCATGAATGGACAGGCGAGCTCTGGGGCCAACGTCCTGACTTTC.

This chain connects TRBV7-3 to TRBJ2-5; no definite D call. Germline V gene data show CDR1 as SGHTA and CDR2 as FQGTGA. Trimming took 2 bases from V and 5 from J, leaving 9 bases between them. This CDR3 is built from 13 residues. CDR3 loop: CASSLALGETQYF. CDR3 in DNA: TGTGCCAGCAGCTTAGCATTAGGGGAGACCCAGTACTTC.

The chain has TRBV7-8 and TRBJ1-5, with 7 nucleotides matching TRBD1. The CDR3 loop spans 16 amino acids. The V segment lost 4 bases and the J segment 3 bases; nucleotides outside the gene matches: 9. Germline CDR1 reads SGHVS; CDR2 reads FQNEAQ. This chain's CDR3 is CASSYVQGMDNQPQHF. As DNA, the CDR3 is TGTGCCAGCAGCTACGTACAGGGGATGGACAATCAGCCCCAGCATTTT. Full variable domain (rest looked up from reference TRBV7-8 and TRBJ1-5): GAGVSQSPRYKVAKRGQDVALRCDPISGHVSLFWYQQALGQGPEFLTYFQNEAQLDKSGLPSDRFFAERPEGSVSTLKIQRTQQEDSAVYLCASSYVQGMDNQPQHFGDGTRLSIL.

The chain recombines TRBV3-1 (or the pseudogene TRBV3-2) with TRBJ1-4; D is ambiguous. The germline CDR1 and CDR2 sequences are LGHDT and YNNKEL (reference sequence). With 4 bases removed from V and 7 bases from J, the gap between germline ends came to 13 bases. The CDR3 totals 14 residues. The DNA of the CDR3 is TGTGCCAGCAGCCTATCTGGGTACGCTGAAAAACTGTTTTTT. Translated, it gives CASSLSGYAEKLFF.

DNA for the CDR3: TGTGCCAGCAGGCCCCGGGACACCTGGCCCCTGAACACTGAAGCTTTCTTT. It is translated as CASRPRDTWPLNTEAFF. The rearrangement joins TRBV14 to TRBJ1-1, with D possibly matching TRBD1 (6 bases). CDR1 is SGHDN and CDR2 is FVKESK in the germline V gene. The CDR3 has 17 amino acids. V shed 6 bases and J shed 0 bases, with 20 bases lying between them.

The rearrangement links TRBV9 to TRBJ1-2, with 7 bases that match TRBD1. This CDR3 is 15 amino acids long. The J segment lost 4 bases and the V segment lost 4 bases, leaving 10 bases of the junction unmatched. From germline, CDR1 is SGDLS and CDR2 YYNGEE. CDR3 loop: CASSTEGTDTYGYTF. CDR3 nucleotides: TGTGCCAGCAGCACCGAGGGGACAGATACCTATGGCTACACCTTC.

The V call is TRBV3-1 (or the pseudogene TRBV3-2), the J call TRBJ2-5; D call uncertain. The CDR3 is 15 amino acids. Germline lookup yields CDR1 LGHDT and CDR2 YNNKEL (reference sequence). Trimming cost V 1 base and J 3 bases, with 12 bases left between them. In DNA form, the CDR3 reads TGTGCCAGCAGCCAAGTAAGAGGTAACGAAGAGACCCAGTACTTC. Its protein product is CASSQVRGNEETQYF.

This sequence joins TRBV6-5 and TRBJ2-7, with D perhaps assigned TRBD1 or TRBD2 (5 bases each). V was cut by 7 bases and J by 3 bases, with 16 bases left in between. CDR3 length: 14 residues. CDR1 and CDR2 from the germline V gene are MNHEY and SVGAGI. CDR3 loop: CASTSGGKDYEQYF. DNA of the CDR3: TGTGCCAGCACCTCTGGGGGAAAAGACTACGAGCAGTACTTC.

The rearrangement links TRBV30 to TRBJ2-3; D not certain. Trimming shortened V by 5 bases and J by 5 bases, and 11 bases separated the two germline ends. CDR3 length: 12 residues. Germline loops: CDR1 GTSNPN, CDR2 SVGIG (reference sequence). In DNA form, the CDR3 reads TGTGCCTGGTCAGGTTGGGAAGATACGCAGTATTTT. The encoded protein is CAWSGWEDTQYF. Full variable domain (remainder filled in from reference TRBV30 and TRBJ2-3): SQTIHQWPATLVQPVGSPLSLECTVEGTSNPNLYWYRQAAGRGLQLLFYSVGIGQISSEVPQNLSASRPQDRQFILSSKKLLLSDSGFYLCAWSGWEDTQYFGPGTRLTVL.

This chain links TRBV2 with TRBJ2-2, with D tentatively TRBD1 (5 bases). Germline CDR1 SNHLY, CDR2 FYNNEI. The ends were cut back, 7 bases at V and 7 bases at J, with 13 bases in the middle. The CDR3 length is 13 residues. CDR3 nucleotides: TGTGCCAGCACCCGAGACAGAATCGGGGAGCTGTTTTTT. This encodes CASTRDRIGELFF.

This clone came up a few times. The CDR3 region is CASSLIPGGNEKLFF. DNA for the CDR3: TGCGCCAGCAGCTTGATTCCGGGGGGGAATGAAAAACTGTTTTTT. The chain combines TRBV5-1 with TRBJ1-4, with TRBD1 as a possible D gene (5 bases). The CDR3 extends over 15 amino acids. V was shortened by 1 base and J by 5 bases, with 12 bases between the two germline ends. The germline V gene has CDR1 SGHRS and CDR2 YFSETQ. The variable domain in full, completed from reference TRBV5-1 and TRBJ1-4, reads KAGVTQTPRYLIKTRGQQVTLSCSPISGHRSVSWYQQTPGQGLQFLFEYFSETQRNKGNFPGRFSGRQFSNSRSEMNVSTLELGDSALYLCASSLIPGGNEKLFFGSGTQLSVL.

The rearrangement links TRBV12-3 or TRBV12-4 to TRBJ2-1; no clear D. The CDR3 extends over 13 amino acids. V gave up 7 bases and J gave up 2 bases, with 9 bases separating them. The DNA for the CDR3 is TGTGCCAGCACCTTCTCGGCCTACAATGAGCAGTTCTTC. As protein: CASTFSAYNEQFF.

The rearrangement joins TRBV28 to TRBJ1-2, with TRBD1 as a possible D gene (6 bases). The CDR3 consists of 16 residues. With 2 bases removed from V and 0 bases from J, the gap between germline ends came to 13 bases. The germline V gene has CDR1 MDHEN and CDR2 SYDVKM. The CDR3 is CASSLGGGPANYGYTF. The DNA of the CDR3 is TGTGCCAGCAGTTTAGGGGGGGGGCCAGCTAACTATGGCTACACCTTC.

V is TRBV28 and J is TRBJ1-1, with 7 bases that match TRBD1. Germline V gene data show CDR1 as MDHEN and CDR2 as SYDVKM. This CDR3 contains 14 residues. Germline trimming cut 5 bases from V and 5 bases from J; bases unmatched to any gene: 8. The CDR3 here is CASSLRTGWTEAFF. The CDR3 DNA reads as TGTGCCAGCAGTCTAAGGACAGGATGGACTGAAGCTTTCTTT.